The 9 T cell receptor beta chains in this list originate from one sample, sequenced in a study of blood T cell repertoires in COVID-19. The data were produced by immunoSEQ multiplex PCR, yet TCRdb's version contains in-frame clones alone and is incomplete. This sample carries tens of thousands of clones, 75% to 95% of them seen once, and the ten largest clones take more than 3%. Sequencing used peripheral blood. All receptors derive from a man aged 50 to 59 with acute or convalescent COVID-19.

The J gene is TRBJ1-3, the V gene TRBV3-1 (or the pseudogene TRBV3-2); weak D call: TRBD1 (6 bases). V was pared by 2 bases and J by 0 bases, with 8 bases between. The CDR3 runs to 15 residues. CDR1 is LGHDT and CDR2 is YNNKEL in the germline V gene (reference sequence). CDR3 in amino acids: CASSQTGTSGNTIYF. The CDR3 nucleotides read TGTGCCAGCAGCCAAACAGGGACCTCTGGAAACACCATATATTTT.

The rearrangement links TRBV28 to TRBJ1-4, with 9 bases identical to TRBD1. Trimming cost V 2 bases and J 11 bases; bases outside gene matches: 3. Germline V gene lookup returns CDR1 MDHEN and CDR2 SYDVKM. This CDR3 comprises 13 residues. As DNA, the CDR3 is TGTGCCAGCAGTTTACGGACAGGGGAGAAACTGTTTTTT. This encodes CASSLRTGEKLFF.

This chain joins TRBV6-5 and TRBJ1-5, with 7 bases identical to TRBD1. CDR1 and CDR2 from the germline V gene are MNHEY and SVGAGI. With V trimmed by 2 bases and J by 0 bases, 4 bases remained unmatched. The length of the CDR3 is 16 residues. As DNA, the CDR3 is TGTGCCAGCAGTTACGGGACAGCGTATAGCAATCAGCCCCAGCATTTT. This encodes CASSYGTAYSNQPQHF.

The chain has TRBV2 and TRBJ1-5; no clear D gene. The germline V gene encodes CDR1 SNHLY and CDR2 FYNNEI. Deletions cut 8 bases from V and 0 bases from J, with 8 bases between. CDR3 length equals 13 residues. The CDR3 bases are TGTGCCAGCTCGATAGATAGCAATCAGCCCCAGCATTTT. Its translation is CASSIDSNQPQHF. The full variable domain, in which reference TRBV2 and TRBJ1-5 provide the parts outside the CDR3, is EPEVTQTPSHQVTQMGQEVILRCVPISNHLYFYWYRQILGQKVEFLVSFYNNEISEKSEIFDDQFSVERPDGSNFTLKIRSTKLEDSAMYFCASSIDSNQPQHFGDGTRLSIL.

The rearrangement links TRBV7-3 to TRBJ1-5; TRBD1 might be the D (5 bases). The CDR3 has 16 amino acids. Germline-derived CDR1 and CDR2 are SGHTA and FQGTGA. The germline V and J ends were trimmed by 8 bases and 7 bases, with 24 bases remaining between them. The CDR3 DNA sequence: TGTGCCAGCGACCGGGACCCCGACGAGGGAGGACAGCCCCAGCATTTT. This encodes CASDRDPDEGGQPQHF. The variable domain in full, with the rest retrieved from reference TRBV7-3 and TRBJ1-5, is GAGVSQTPSNKVTEKGKYVELRCDPISGHTALYWYRQSLGQGPEFLIYFQGTGAADDSGLPNDRFFAVRPEGSVSTLKIQRTERGDSAVYLCASDRDPDEGGQPQHFGDGTRLSIL.

Remarks on this clone: The sample contains more than one DNA sequence encoding this CDR3. The V call is TRBV18, the J call TRBJ2-7, with TRBD1 matching over 9 bases. The CDR3 consists of 15 residues. The germline V gene encodes CDR1 KGHSH and CDR2 LQKENI. V trimming: 3 bases; J trimming: 2 bases; junction bases outside the gene matches: 5. CDR3 in amino acids: CASSPGTGSTYEQYF. The CDR3 bases are TGTGCCAGCTCACCTGGGACAGGGTCCACCTACGAGCAGTACTTC. The variable domain in full, completed from reference TRBV18 and TRBJ2-7, reads NAGVMQNPRHLVRRRGQEARLRCSPMKGHSHVYWYRQLPEEGLKFMVYLQKENIIDESGMPKERFSAEFPKEGPSILRIQQVVRGDSAAYFCASSPGTGSTYEQYFGPGTRLTVT.

The CDR3 loop reads CASSVFVSNQPQHF. CDR3 in DNA: TGTGCCAGCAGTGTATTCGTTAGCAATCAGCCCCAGCATTTT. This rearrangement joins TRBV2 to TRBJ1-5; D unresolved. This CDR3 region has 14 residues. CDR1 is SNHLY, CDR2 FYNNEI, per germline. The V end lost 4 bases, the J end lost 0 bases, and 7 bases lay between the germline ends.

V is TRBV5-1 and J is TRBJ1-4; D is perhaps TRBD1 (6 bases). CDR1 and CDR2 from the germline V gene are SGHRS and YFSETQ. Trimming cost V 0 bases and J 0 bases, with 12 bases left between them. CDR3 length: 17 amino acids. The CDR3, as DNA: TGCGCCAGCAGCTTGGGGTGGACAGAAACAACTAATGAAAAACTGTTTTTT. Protein product: CASSLGWTETTNEKLFF.

As for this clone: Mismatch with germline at one junction end may stem from a read error. The rearrangement joins TRBV6-5 to TRBJ1-4; 9 bases agree with TRBD1. Germline lookup yields CDR1 MNHEY and CDR2 SVGAGI. This CDR3 is 15 amino acids long. The CDR3 DNA sequence: TGTGCCAGCAGTGACTCTGGGACAGGGCGTGAAAAACTGTTTTTT. Protein: CASSDSGTGREKLFF.